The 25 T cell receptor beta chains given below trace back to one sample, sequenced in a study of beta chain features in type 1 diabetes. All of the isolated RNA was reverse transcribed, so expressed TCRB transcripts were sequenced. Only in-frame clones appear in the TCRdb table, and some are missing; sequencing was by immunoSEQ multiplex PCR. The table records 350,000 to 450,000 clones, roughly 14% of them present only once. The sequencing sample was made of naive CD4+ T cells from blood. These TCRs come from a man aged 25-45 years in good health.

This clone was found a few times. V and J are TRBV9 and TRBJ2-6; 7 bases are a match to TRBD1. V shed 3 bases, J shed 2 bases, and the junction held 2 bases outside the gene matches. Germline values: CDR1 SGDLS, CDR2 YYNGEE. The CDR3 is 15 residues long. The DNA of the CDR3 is TGTGCCAGCAGCGGCGACAGGGCTGGGGCCAACGTCCTGACTTTC. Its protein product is CASSGDRAGANVLTF.

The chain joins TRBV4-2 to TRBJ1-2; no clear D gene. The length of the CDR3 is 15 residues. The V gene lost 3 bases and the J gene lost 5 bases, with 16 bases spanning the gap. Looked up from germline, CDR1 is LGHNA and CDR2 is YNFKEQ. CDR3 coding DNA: TGTGCCAGCAGCCAGGACCGATATCAGATTTATGGCTACACCTTC. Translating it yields CASSQDRYQIYGYTF.

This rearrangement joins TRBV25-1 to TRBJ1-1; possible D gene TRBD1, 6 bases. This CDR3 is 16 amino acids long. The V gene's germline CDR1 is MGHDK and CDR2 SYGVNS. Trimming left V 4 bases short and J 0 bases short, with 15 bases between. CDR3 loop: CASSAGQRYMNTEAFF. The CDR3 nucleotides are TGTGCCAGCAGTGCTGGACAGCGTTATATGAACACTGAAGCTTTCTTT.

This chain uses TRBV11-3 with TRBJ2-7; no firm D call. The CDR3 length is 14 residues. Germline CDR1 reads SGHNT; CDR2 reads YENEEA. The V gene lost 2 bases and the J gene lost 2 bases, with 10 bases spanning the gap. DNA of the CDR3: TGTGCCAGCAGCTTAAAGGGTTTGGCCTACGAGCAGTACGTC. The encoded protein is CASSLKGLAYEQYV.

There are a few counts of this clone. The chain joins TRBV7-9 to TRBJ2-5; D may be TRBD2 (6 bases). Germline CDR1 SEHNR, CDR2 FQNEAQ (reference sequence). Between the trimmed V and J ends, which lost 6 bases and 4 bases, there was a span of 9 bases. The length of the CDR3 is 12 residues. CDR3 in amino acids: CASRGTGETQYF. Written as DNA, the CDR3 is TGTGCCAGCAGAGGGACTGGAGAGACCCAGTACTTC.

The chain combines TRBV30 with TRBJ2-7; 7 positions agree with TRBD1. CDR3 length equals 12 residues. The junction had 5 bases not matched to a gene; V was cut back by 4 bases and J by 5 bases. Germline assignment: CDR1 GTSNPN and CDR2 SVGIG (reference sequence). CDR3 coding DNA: TGTGCCTGGAACCTAGGACAGGACGAGCAGTACGTC. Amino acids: CAWNLGQDEQYV.

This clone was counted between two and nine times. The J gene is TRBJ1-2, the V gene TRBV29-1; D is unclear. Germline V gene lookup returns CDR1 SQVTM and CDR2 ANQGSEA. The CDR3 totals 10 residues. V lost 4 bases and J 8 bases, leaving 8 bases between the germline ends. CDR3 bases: TGCAGCGTTGGTGGACGCGGCTACACCTTC. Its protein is CSVGGRGYTF. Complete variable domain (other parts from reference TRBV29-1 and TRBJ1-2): SAVISQKPSRDICQRGTSLTIQCQVDSQVTMMFWYRQQPGQSLTLIATANQGSEATYESGFVIDKFPISRPNLTFSTLTVSNMSPEDSSIYLCSVGGRGYTFGSGTRLTVV.

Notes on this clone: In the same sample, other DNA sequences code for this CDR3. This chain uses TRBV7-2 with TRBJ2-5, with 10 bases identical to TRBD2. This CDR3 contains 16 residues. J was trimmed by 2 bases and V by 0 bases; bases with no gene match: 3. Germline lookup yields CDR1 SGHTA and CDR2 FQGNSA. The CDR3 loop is CASSLALAGEQETQYF. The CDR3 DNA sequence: TGTGCCAGCAGCTTAGCTCTAGCGGGGGAACAAGAGACCCAGTACTTC.

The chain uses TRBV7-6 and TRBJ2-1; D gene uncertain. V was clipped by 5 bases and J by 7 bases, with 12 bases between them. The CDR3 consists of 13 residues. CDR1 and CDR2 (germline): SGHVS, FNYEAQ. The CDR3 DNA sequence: TGTGCCAGCAGCCTAACCGCTAAGAATGAGCAGTTCTTC. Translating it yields CASSLTAKNEQFF.

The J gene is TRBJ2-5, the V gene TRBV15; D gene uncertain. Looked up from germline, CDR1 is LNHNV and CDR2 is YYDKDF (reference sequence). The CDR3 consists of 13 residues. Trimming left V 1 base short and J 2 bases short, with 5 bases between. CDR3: CATSRVGQETQYF. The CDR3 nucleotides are TGTGCCACCAGCAGAGTGGGACAAGAGACCCAGTACTTC.

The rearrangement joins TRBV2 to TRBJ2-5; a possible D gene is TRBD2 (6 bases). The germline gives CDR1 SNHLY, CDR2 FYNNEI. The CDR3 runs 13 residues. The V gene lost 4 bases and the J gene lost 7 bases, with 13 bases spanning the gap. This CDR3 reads CASSATSSGTQYF. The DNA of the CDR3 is TGTGCCAGCAGTGCAACTAGCAGCGGGACCCAGTACTTC.

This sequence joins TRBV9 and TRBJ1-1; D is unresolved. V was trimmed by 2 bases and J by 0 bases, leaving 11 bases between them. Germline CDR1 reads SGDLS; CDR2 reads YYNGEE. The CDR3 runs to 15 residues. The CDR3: CASSVGSRLNTEAFF. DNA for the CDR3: TGTGCCAGCAGCGTTGGTAGCCGTTTGAACACTGAAGCTTTCTTT.

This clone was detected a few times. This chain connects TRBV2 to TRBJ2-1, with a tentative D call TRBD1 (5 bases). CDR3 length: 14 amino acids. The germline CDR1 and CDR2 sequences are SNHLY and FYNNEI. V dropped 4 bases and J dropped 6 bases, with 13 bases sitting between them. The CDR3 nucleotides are TGTGCCAGCAGTGCCTCCAGGACACTCAATGAGCAGTTCTTC. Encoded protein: CASSASRTLNEQFF. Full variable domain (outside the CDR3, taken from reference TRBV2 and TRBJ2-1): EPEVTQTPSHQVTQMGQEVILRCVPISNHLYFYWYRQILGQKVEFLVSFYNNEISEKSEIFDDQFSVERPDGSNFTLKIRSTKLEDSAMYFCASSASRTLNEQFFGPGTRLTVL.

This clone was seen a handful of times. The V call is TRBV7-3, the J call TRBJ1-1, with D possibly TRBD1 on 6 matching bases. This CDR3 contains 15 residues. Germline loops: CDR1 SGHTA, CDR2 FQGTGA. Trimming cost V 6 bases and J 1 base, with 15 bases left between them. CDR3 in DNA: TGTGCCAGCAGGAAAGAGGGGGGAACGAACACTGAAGCTTTCTTT. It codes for CASRKEGGTNTEAFF.

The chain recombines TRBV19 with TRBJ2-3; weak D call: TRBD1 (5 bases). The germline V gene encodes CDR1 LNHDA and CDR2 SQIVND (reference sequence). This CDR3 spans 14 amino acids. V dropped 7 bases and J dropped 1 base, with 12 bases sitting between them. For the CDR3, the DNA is TGTGCCAGTACCACTGGGGCGGGCACAGATACGCAGTATTTT. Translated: CASTTGAGTDTQYF.

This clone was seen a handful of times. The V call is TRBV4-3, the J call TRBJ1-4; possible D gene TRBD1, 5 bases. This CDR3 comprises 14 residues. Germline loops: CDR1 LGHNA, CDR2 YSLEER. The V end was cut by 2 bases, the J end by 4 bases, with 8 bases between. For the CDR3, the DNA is TGCGCCAGCAGCCAAATAGGGGATAATGAAAAACTGTTTTTT. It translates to CASSQIGDNEKLFF.

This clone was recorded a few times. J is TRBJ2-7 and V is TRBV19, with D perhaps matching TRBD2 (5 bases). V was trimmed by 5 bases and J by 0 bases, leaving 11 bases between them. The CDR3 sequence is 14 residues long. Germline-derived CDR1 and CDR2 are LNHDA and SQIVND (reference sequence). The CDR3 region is CASSVLGSSYEQYF. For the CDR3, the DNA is TGTGCCAGTAGTGTCTTGGGGAGCTCCTACGAGCAGTACTTC.

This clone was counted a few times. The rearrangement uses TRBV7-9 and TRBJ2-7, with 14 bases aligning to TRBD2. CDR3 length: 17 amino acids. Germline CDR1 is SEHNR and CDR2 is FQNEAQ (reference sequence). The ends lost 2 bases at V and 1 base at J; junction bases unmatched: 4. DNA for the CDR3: TGTGCCAGCAGCTTAAGCGGACTAGCGGGGGGTTCCTACGAGCAGTACTTC. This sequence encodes CASSLSGLAGGSYEQYF.

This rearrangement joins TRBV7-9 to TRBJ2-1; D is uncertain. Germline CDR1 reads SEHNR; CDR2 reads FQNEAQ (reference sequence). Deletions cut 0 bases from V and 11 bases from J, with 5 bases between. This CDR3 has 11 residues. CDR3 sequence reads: CASSLAWQQFF. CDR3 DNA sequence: TGTGCCAGCAGCTTAGCTTGGCAGCAGTTCTTC.

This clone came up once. In nucleotides, the CDR3 is TGTGCCAGCAGTCCAGCGGGAGTAGCCACCGGGGAGCTGTTTTTT. Amino acid sequence: CASSPAGVATGELFF. The chain has TRBV6-6 and TRBJ2-2, with 8 bases matching TRBD2. Germline CDR1 is MNHNY and CDR2 is SVGAGI (reference sequence). CDR3 length equals 15 residues. Trimming at V came to 5 bases and at J to 4 bases, leaving 6 bases not matched to a gene.

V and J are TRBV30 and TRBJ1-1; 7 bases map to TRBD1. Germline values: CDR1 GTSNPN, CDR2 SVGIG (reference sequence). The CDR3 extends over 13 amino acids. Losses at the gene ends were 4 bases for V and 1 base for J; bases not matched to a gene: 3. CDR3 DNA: TGTGCCTGGAAGGCAGGGGGGAACACTGAAGCTTTCTTT. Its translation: CAWKAGGNTEAFF.

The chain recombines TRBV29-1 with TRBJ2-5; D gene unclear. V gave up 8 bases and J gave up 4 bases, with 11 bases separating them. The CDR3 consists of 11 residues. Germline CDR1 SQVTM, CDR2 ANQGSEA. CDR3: CSSRTRETQYF. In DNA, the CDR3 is TGCAGCTCTAGGACGAGAGAGACCCAGTACTTC.

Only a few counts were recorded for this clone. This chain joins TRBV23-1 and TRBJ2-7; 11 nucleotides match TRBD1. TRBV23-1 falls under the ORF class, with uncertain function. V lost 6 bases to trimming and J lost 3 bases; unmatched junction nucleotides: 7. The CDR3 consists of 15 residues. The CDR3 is CASSPGQGVVYEQYV. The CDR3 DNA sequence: TGCGCCAGCAGCCCGGGACAGGGGGTGGTCTACGAGCAGTACGTC.

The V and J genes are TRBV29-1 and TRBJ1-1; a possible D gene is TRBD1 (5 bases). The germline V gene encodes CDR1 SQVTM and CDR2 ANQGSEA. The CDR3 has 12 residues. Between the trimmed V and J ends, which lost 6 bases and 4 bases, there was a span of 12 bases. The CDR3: CSVTGLGTEAFF. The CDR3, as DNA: TGCAGCGTCACGGGGCTGGGCACTGAAGCTTTCTTT.

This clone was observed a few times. The CDR3 DNA follows: TGTGCCAGCTCACCAAAGAGACAAGTCTTCTATGGCTACACCTTC. It is translated as CASSPKRQVFYGYTF. This chain joins TRBV18 and TRBJ1-2; D is ambiguous. Trimming pared 2 bases from V and 4 bases from J, leaving 14 bases between. CDR1 is KGHSH and CDR2 is LQKENI in the germline V gene. This CDR3 contains 15 residues. Together with reference TRBV18 and TRBJ1-2, the CDR3 gives the full variable domain: NAGVMQNPRHLVRRRGQEARLRCSPMKGHSHVYWYRQLPEEGLKFMVYLQKENIIDESGMPKERFSAEFPKEGPSILRIQQVVRGDSAAYFCASSPKRQVFYGYTFGSGTRLTVV.